Each of the 8 T cell receptor beta chains below was sequenced from the same sample in a study of blood T cell repertoires in COVID-19. Repertoires were generated with immunoSEQ multiplex PCR, while TCRdb's copy carries only in-frame clones and drops some. Of 140,000 to 150,000 clones listed, around 80% are singletons. Sequenced material: PBMCs or T cells enriched from blood (not recorded which). These receptors came from a woman aged 45-59 years who had recovered from COVID-19.

The V gene is TRBV6-5, the J gene TRBJ1-3; D is possibly TRBD1 (6 bases). The V end was cut by 7 bases, the J end by 3 bases, with 13 bases between. The CDR3 covers 14 residues. Germline values: CDR1 MNHEY, CDR2 SVGAGI. CDR3 amino acids: CASKQGVLGNTIYF. CDR3 coding DNA: TGTGCCAGCAAACAGGGAGTTCTTGGAAACACCATATATTTT.

This clone has just one count. V gene TRBV5-4 combines with J gene TRBJ1-3, with TRBD1 as a possible D gene (5 bases). The CDR3 extends over 17 amino acids. The V and J ends lost 0 bases and 4 bases respectively, with 17 bases between them. The germline gives CDR1 SGHNT, CDR2 YYREEE (reference sequence). The CDR3 spells CASSLATGGLRGNTIYF. The CDR3 DNA is TGTGCCAGCAGCTTGGCCACCGGGGGACTTCGGGGAAACACCATATATTTT.

The chain joins TRBV29-1 to TRBJ1-1, with D possibly matching TRBD1 (6 bases). Trimming stripped 7 bases from V and 4 bases from J, with 16 bases between. This CDR3 is 13 amino acids long. Germline loops: CDR1 SQVTM, CDR2 ANQGSEA. CDR3 protein: CSAKAGVGTEAFF. Written as DNA, the CDR3 is TGCAGCGCGAAGGCAGGGGTGGGCACTGAAGCTTTCTTT.

This rearrangement joins TRBV30 to TRBJ2-1, with D possibly being TRBD1 (6 bases). The CDR3 length is 10 residues. Trimming cost V 7 bases and J 13 bases, with 14 bases left between them. CDR1 is GTSNPN, CDR2 SVGIG, per germline (reference sequence). As DNA, the CDR3 is TGTGCCTTCAACAGGGTTGAACAGTTCTTC. It codes for CAFNRVEQFF.

This clone occurred a few times. This chain connects TRBV3-1 (or the pseudogene TRBV3-2) to TRBJ1-4; maybe TRBD1 (5 bases). The V end lost 4 bases, the J end lost 4 bases, and 10 bases lay between the germline ends. The germline gives CDR1 LGHDT, CDR2 YNNKEL (reference sequence). This CDR3 region has 14 residues. The CDR3 spells CASSRDSDNEKLFF. The CDR3 DNA reads TGTGCCAGCAGCCGCGACAGCGATAATGAAAAACTGTTTTTT.

This clone appeared a single time. The CDR3, as DNA: TGTGCCAGCAGTTACTGGGGGACTAGCGGGGTCATCGAAGGGGGAGATACGCAGTATTTT. Encoded protein: CASSYWGTSGVIEGGDTQYF. The chain uses TRBV6-2 or TRBV6-3 and TRBJ2-3; 13 bases are shared with TRBD2. The germline gives CDR1 MNHEY, CDR2 SVGEGT. V shed 1 base and J 5 bases; nucleotides not matched to a gene: 15. This CDR3 has 20 residues.

This clone was observed a handful of times. The gene calls are TRBV6-5 and TRBJ1-2; unclear D gene. CDR3 length: 12 residues. Germline CDR1 MNHEY, CDR2 SVGAGI. Trimming cost V 7 bases and J 8 bases, with 14 bases left between them. CDR3 residues: CASTSGIRGYTF. CDR3 DNA sequence: TGTGCCAGCACCTCAGGTATACGGGGCTACACCTTC.

This chain connects TRBV14 to TRBJ2-3, with TRBD2 identical over 10 bases. The CDR3 contains 14 residues. The germline V gene encodes CDR1 SGHDN and CDR2 FVKESK. V was pared by 4 bases and J by 8 bases, with 6 bases of the junction left unmatched. CDR3 loop: CASSPSGGAGTQYF. CDR3 coding DNA: TGTGCCAGCAGCCCCAGCGGGGGGGCGGGTACGCAGTATTTT.